These 12 T cell receptor beta chains came from one sample sequenced in a study of cytomegalovirus exposure and HLA in healthy donors. Sequencing was performed with immunoSEQ multiplex PCR; in TCRdb, only in-frame clones are kept and a portion is missing. The table has about 66,000 clones, around 97% seen once. Sample: PBMCs. The receptors were sampled from a woman under 30 in good health and CMV-seropositive.

V and J are TRBV28 and TRBJ2-7; D is perhaps TRBD1 (6 bases). Germline loops: CDR1 MDHEN, CDR2 SYDVKM. V lost 9 bases and J lost 4, with 25 bases in between. The CDR3 spans 16 residues. The CDR3 is CASSGTQGLGLYEQYF. CDR3 DNA: TGTGCCAGTTCCGGGACACAGGGTTTAGGGCTTTACGAGCAGTACTTC.

The CDR3 DNA follows: TGTGCCAGCAGTGGCCCGGGACTCAGAGACGAGCAGTACTTC. It specifies CASSGPGLRDEQYF. The chain carries TRBV28 and TRBJ2-7, with D perhaps matching TRBD2 (6 bases). This CDR3 contains 14 residues. CDR1 is MDHEN, CDR2 SYDVKM, per germline. V was shortened by 5 bases and J by 5 bases, with 16 bases between the two germline ends.

DNA of the CDR3: TGTGCCAGCAGCCCCCGGACTAGCGACTACAATGAGCAGTTCTTC. This codes for CASSPRTSDYNEQFF. The chain combines TRBV11-2 with TRBJ2-1; 9 bases fit TRBD2. Germline assignment: CDR1 SGHAT and CDR2 FQNNGV. This CDR3 contains 15 residues. Trimming cost V 5 bases and J 3 bases; bases outside gene matches: 5.

This clone has a single count. The CDR3 DNA follows: TGTGCCAGCAGTCTAGGACTAGACTCCTACGAGCAGTACTTC. Amino acid sequence: CASSLGLDSYEQYF. The V gene is TRBV27, the J gene TRBJ2-7; TRBD2 agrees at 7 bases. CDR3 length: 14 amino acids. V was clipped by 5 bases and J by 0 bases; unmatched bases: 4. Germline values: CDR1 MNHEY, CDR2 SMNVEV (reference sequence).

The chain's CDR3 is CASSSSGGYNEQFF. DNA of the CDR3: TGCGCCAGCAGCTCTAGCGGTGGCTACAATGAGCAGTTCTTC. The chain combines TRBV5-1 with TRBJ2-1, with TRBD2 identical over 7 bases. This CDR3 region has 14 residues. In germline, CDR1 is SGHRS, CDR2 YFSETQ. Trimming removed 3 bases from V and 3 bases from J; junction bases left unmatched: 3.

Here the CDR3 DNA reads TGTGCCAGCTCACCAGTCGCTAGCGGGTACTCCTACGAGCAGTACTTC. It yields the protein CASSPVASGYSYEQYF. The chain is built from TRBV18 and TRBJ2-7; 8 nucleotides align to TRBD2. V was pared by 2 bases and J by 0 bases, with 6 bases of the junction left unmatched. The length of the CDR3 is 16 residues. The V gene's germline CDR1 is KGHSH and CDR2 LQKENI.

The chain uses TRBV19 and TRBJ1-4; no clear D. Germline-derived CDR1 and CDR2 are LNHDA and SQIVND (reference sequence). This CDR3 region has 14 residues. The V and J ends lost 3 bases and 7 bases respectively, with 12 bases between them. The CDR3 nucleotides read TGTGCCAGTAGTATTCCAGCGGATATTGAAAAACTGTTTTTT. Translated: CASSIPADIEKLFF. The whole variable domain, remainder taken from reference TRBV19 and TRBJ1-4, is DGGITQSPKYLFRKEGQNVTLSCEQNLNHDAMYWYRQDPGQGLRLIYYSQIVNDFQKGDIAEGYSVSREKKESFPLTVTSAQKNPTAFYLCASSIPADIEKLFFGSGTQLSVL.

The gene calls are TRBV18 and TRBJ1-1; the D is unclear. The ends were cut back, 3 bases at V and 3 bases at J, with 20 bases in the middle. The CDR3 spans 17 residues. Looked up from germline, CDR1 is KGHSH and CDR2 is LQKENI. The CDR3 nucleotides read TGTGCCAGCTCACCTCCGGCAGGCCATGAATATCACACTGAAGCTTTCTTT. Protein sequence: CASSPPAGHEYHTEAFF.

The chain has TRBV28 and TRBJ1-1; the D is unclear. Trimming took off 8 bases at V and 1 base at J, with 14 bases between the two ends. Germline V gene sequence: CDR1 MDHEN, CDR2 SYDVKM. This CDR3 has 14 residues. This CDR3 reads CASQYTRPNTEAFF. CDR3 in DNA: TGTGCCAGCCAGTATACACGCCCGAACACTGAAGCTTTCTTT.

In its sample, this clone was seen once. The V and J genes are TRBV19 and TRBJ2-5, with 10 bases lining up with TRBD2. Judging by the DNA end, TRBJ2-7 fits better; the J call may be wrong. The CDR3 is made up of 14 amino acids. Germline CDR1 LNHDA, CDR2 SQIVND (reference sequence). CDR3 bases: TGTGCCAGTAGTCCGAGCGGGAGGGCTTACGAGCAGTACTTC. It yields the protein CASSPSGRAYEQYF.

This clone showed up just a few times. The rearrangement links TRBV28 to TRBJ2-6; D ambiguous. This CDR3 has 14 amino acids. CDR1 is MDHEN and CDR2 is SYDVKM in the germline V gene. V lost 8 bases and J 0 bases, leaving 8 bases between the germline ends. CDR3 in DNA: TGTGCCAGCCTACCCATCTCTGGGGCCAACGTCCTGACTTTC. Its protein is CASLPISGANVLTF.

V gene TRBV5-6 combines with J gene TRBJ2-1, with TRBD2 as a possible D gene (5 bases). There are 14 residues in the CDR3. Between the trimmed V and J ends, which lost 1 base and 2 bases, there was a span of 7 bases. CDR1 and CDR2 (germline): SGHDT, YYEEEE. In DNA form, the CDR3 reads TGTGCCAGCAGCTTGACCGGGACCTACAATGAGCAGTTCTTC. Its translation is CASSLTGTYNEQFF.